This entry concerns a single T cell receptor beta chain. As yet, its antigen is unknown. This entry is derived from a study of T cell responses to AZD1222 COVID-19 vaccine. In germline, CDR1 is MNHEY, CDR2 SVGAGI. The V and J ends lost 6 bases and 6 bases, in that order; junction bases with no gene match: 9. CDR3 length: 15 residues. Libraries were prepared by immunoSEQ multiplex PCR; TCRdb keeps only in-frame clonotypes and omits some of them. The sample lists fewer than 50,000 clones; roughly 80% were seen once. General study results and limits: Unmutated regions of variants are reportedly targeted by nearly half of spike-specific TCRs. The donor cohort was predominantly white British with a female majority, and clonal diversity may have been underestimated. All repertoire sampling was performed exclusively after the peak T cell response.

Sequences were derived from peripheral blood, sampled on day 0 of AZD1222 vaccination. The sequence came from an adult in good health. This chain links TRBV6-5 with TRBJ1-5; the match to TRBD1 covers 9 bases. The CDR3 coding sequence is TGTGCCAGCAGGAAACAGGGGGCGTTAGGTCAGCCCCAGCATTTT. Translating it yields CASRKQGALGQPQHF.